A selection of T cell receptor beta chains follows, all from one sample in a study of blood T cell repertoires in COVID-19. Sequenced by immunoSEQ multiplex PCR; TCRdb stores in-frame clones only, minus some. The sample includes about 150,000 clones, around three quarters of them seen just once. Sample: PBMCs or T cells enriched from blood (not recorded which). The receptors here all came from a woman in her seventies in a cohort exposed to, infected with or recovered from COVID-19 (not recorded which). CDR3s include the opening cysteine and the closing phenylalanine or tryptophan. The order of the fields is V gene, J gene, clone size, D gene, CDR3 DNA, CDR3 protein. A D gene is named only where the DNA matches it firmly. Clone size is not always given. Where it is, it says once, few, many or a class for expanded clones.

v_call: TRBV19; j_call: TRBJ2-7; clone_size: once; d_call: TRBD1; cdr3_nt: TGTGCCAGTAGTATTGGGACAGCTAGCTCCTACGAGCAGTACTTC; cdr3_aa: CASSIGTASSYEQYF
v_call: TRBV11-3; j_call: TRBJ1-1; clone_size: NA; d_call: NA; cdr3_nt: TGTGCCAGCAGCCCCGCCGGGACAAACACTGAAGCTTTCTTT; cdr3_aa: CASSPAGTNTEAFF
v_call: TRBV21-1; j_call: TRBJ2-3; clone_size: many; d_call: NA; cdr3_nt: TGTGCCAGCAGCATCCGGGTAAGGGGGCAAGCAGATACGCAGTATTTT; cdr3_aa: CASSIRVRGQADTQYF
v_call: TRBV7-3; j_call: TRBJ1-1; clone_size: NA; d_call: NA; cdr3_nt: TGTGCCAGCAGCTTACATCTGAACACTGAAGCTTTCTTT; cdr3_aa: CASSLHLNTEAFF
v_call: TRBV5-6; j_call: TRBJ1-1; clone_size: NA; d_call: NA; cdr3_nt: TGTGCCAGCAGCTTGAAGGGAGAGGACACTGAAGCTTTCTTT; cdr3_aa: CASSLKGEDTEAFF
v_call: TRBV29-1; j_call: TRBJ2-6; clone_size: NA; d_call: TRBD1; cdr3_nt: TGCAGCGTGAGGAAGGGACAGGGAGACTCTGGGGCCAACGTCCTGACTTTC; cdr3_aa: CSVRKGQGDSGANVLTF
v_call: TRBV7-8; j_call: TRBJ2-1; clone_size: once; d_call: TRBD2; cdr3_nt: TGTGCCAGCAGCCGAGGGTCTAGCGGCTACAATGAGCAGTTCTTC; cdr3_aa: CASSRGSSGYNEQFF
v_call: TRBV3-1/TRBV3-2; j_call: TRBJ2-7; clone_size: NA; d_call: NA; cdr3_nt: TGTGCCAGCAGCCACCTTTCCTACGAGCAGTACTTC; cdr3_aa: CASSHLSYEQYF
v_call: TRBV6-5; j_call: TRBJ1-2; clone_size: NA; d_call: NA; cdr3_nt: TGTGCCAGCAGACGCGGCCCGGGGAGCTATGGCTACACCTTC; cdr3_aa: CASRRGPGSYGYTF
v_call: TRBV6-5; j_call: TRBJ2-2; clone_size: few; d_call: TRBD1; cdr3_nt: TGTGCCAGCAGTTACCCAGGGACAGGAGGGCACGGGGAGCTGTTTTTT; cdr3_aa: CASSYPGTGGHGELFF